This TCR beta chain comes out of a study of cytomegalovirus exposure and HLA in healthy donors. PCR used 60 Vbeta primers and 13 Jbeta primers. This table comes from immunoSEQ multiplex PCR, and its TCRdb copy is limited to in-frame clones, with some not included. Of 130,000 to 150,000 clones listed, roughly 80% were seen once; the top ten hold 2.5% to 3%. The sample was PBMCs. The TCR originated in a woman aged 25 to 39 in good health and CMV-seronegative.

The CDR3 coding sequence is TGTGCCAGCAGGGCTGGACAGGGAATGGCTGGAAACACCATATATTTT. Protein: CASRAGQGMAGNTIYF. This sequence joins TRBV2 and TRBJ1-3, with 8 bases lining up with TRBD1. Trimming took 6 bases from V and 2 from J; bases not matched to a gene: 9. CDR1 and CDR2 (germline): SNHLY, FYNNEI. The CDR3 length is 16 residues.